This T cell receptor beta chain appears in the sequencing data of a study of STAT5B mutations in CD4+ large granular lymphocyte leukemia (dated by TCRdb to 2021 to 2024). Looking at the study overall: Among healthy controls, the CDR3 'QG' motif was associated with a particular HLA allele. Flow cytometry on FACSCanto II or FACSVerse showed that the purified fractions were more than 95% pure among lymphocytes. The study compared the TCRbeta repertoires of patients with CD4+ T-cell large granular lymphocyte leukemia against the TCRbeta repertoires of healthy blood donors. Findings and caveats that apply to the study as a whole: Enrichment of TRBV06-family usage was observed among the top patient clones (8/27) relative to healthy controls (2/35). Greater clonality appeared to be present in CD4-sorted patient repertoires than in healthy CD4+ repertoires, and the difference was retained after the putative leukemic clones were removed. Each patient's main leukemic clonotypes were private, but 25% of these clonotypes showed up at low frequency in the non-leukemic repertoires of other patients. Data were not HLA-matched; higher clonality in CD4+ versus CD8+ T-LGLL could reflect the relatively small sample size.

At the junction V is shortened by 5 bases and J by 4 bases, with 14 bases in between. The CDR3 runs 14 amino acids, cysteine and phenylalanine included. Only the CDR3 portion is preserved as DNA: 42 bases, with reading frame beginning at the first base. Per the germline V gene, SNHLY is the CDR1 and FYNNEI is the CDR2. TCRbeta rearrangements were sequenced from genomic DNA using the immunoSEQ assay at survey resolution. The authors' pipeline ran thus. A lowest detectable productive clonotype frequency of 2.59 x 10-5 was observed in the TCR sequencing data. Analyses included only productive TCRbeta rearrangements, meaning complete and in-frame sequences. The clonality of each sample was calculated as Simpson clonality in the immunoSEQ Analyzer version 3.0. Clones were grouped by frequency into very rare, small, medium, large (1-20%) or hyperexpanded (>20%) categories. Generation probabilities were estimated with OLGA 1.2.3, V-gene circos plots were made with VDJtools, specificities were searched in VDJdb, and CDR3 motifs were identified with GLIPH. In TCRdb, the immuneACCESS table is reduced to in-frame sequences with V and J assigned. These tables do not hold every clone; where another copy was compared, an unresolved V gene accounts for under half, and the others remain unexplained. V, J and clone size reflect that table, while D and trimming were determined from the DNA. The sample yields approximately 34,000 clones; 72% were counted once. The top ten constitute approximately 1.9% of the sample.

The healthy control group was made up of a few dozen blood donors, and the Finnish Red Cross blood service supplied their buffy coats. All TCR-sequenced material derived from peripheral blood: patient blood samples and healthy donor buffy coats. Peripheral blood mononuclear cells were isolated by Ficoll-Hypaque gradient centrifugation. CD4+ cells were purified magnetically from the buffy coats of healthy controls. Genomic DNA was extracted using the Gentra Puregene Cell and Tissue kit, and a Qubit 2.0 fluorometer was used to quantify it. As regards this clone: It lacks a known antigen. One base away there is no much larger clone; base qualities are not given.

Sequenced sample: CD4+ T cells from blood buffy coats. The source of this sequence is a human donor in good health. The receptor chain draws on TRBV2 and TRBJ2-5; a tentative D call is TRBD1 (7 bases match). The sequence in DNA is TGTGCCAGCAGTTACCGGAGGGGGCGAGAGACCCAGTACTTC. Its translation is CASSYRRGRETQYF.